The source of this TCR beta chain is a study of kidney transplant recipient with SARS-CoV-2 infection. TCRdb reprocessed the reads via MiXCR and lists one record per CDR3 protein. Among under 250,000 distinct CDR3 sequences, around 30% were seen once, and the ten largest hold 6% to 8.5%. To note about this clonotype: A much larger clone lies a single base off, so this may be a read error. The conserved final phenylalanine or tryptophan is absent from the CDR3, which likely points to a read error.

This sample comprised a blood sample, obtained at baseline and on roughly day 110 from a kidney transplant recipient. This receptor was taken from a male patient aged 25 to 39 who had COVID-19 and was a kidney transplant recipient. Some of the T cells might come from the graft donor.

CDR3 in amino acids: CASSYRQRAYEQYL. The CDR3 nucleotides read TGCGCCAGCAGCTACCGACAGCGCGCCTACGAGCAGTACCTC. The rearrangement uses TRBV4-1 and TRBJ2-7; weak D call: TRBD1 (5 bases). V was pared by 5 bases and J by 2 bases, with 13 bases between. Germline V gene data show CDR1 as MGHRA and CDR2 as YSYEKL. This CDR3 has 14 amino acids.